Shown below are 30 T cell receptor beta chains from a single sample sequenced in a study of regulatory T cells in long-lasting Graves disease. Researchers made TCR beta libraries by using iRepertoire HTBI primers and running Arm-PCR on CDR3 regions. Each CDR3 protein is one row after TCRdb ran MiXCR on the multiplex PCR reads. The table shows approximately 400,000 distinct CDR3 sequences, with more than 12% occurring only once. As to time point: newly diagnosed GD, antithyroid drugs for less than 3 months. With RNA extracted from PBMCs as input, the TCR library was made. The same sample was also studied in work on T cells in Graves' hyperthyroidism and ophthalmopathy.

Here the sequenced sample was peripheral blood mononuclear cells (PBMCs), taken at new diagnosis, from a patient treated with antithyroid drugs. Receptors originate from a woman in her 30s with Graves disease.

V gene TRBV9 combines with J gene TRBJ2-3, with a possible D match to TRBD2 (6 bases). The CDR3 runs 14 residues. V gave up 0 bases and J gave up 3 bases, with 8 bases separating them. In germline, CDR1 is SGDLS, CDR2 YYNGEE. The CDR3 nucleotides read TGTGCCAGCAGCGTAGGCGGGATAACAGATACGCAGTATTTT. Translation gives CASSVGGITDTQYF.

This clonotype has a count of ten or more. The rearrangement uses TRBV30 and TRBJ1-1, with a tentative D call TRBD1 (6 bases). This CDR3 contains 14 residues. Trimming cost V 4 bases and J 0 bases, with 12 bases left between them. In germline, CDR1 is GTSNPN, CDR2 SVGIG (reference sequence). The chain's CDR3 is CAWKGGHLNTEAFF. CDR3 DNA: TGTGCCTGGAAAGGGGGACATCTGAACACTGAAGCTTTCTTT.

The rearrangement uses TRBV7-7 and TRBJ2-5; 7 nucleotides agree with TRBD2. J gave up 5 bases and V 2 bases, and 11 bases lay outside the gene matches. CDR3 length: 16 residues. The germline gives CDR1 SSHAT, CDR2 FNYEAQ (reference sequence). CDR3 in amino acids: CASSLRGLTLEETQYF. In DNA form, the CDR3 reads TGTGCCAGCAGCTTAAGGGGACTAACTTTGGAGGAGACCCAGTACTTC. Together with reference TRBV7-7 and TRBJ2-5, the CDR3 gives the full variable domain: GAGVSQSPRYKVTKRGQDVTLRCDPISSHATLYWYQQALGQGPEFLTYFNYEAQPDKSGLPSDRFSAERPEGSISTLTIQRTEQRDSAMYRCASSLRGLTLEETQYFGPGTRLLVL.

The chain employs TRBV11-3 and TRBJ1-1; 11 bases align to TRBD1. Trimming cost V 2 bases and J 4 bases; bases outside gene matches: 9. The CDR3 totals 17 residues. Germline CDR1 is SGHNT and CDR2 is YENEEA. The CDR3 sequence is CASSLWAGGTGGTEAFF. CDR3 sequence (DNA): TGTGCCAGCAGCTTATGGGCGGGGGGGACAGGGGGCACTGAAGCTTTCTTT.

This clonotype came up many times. CDR3 DNA: TGCAGCGTTGGACCGGCTTTCTTT. This sequence encodes CSVGPAFF. The chain carries TRBV29-1 and TRBJ1-1; D remains unclear. V lost 4 bases and J 11 bases, leaving 5 bases between the germline ends. CDR1 and CDR2 from the germline V gene are SQVTM and ANQGSEA. CDR3 length: 8 amino acids.

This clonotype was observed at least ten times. CDR3 loop: CASSLMLADSYNEQFF. The CDR3 DNA reads as TGTGCCAGCAGTTTGATGCTAGCTGACTCCTACAATGAGCAGTTCTTC. This chain connects TRBV12-3 or TRBV12-4 to TRBJ2-1; TRBD2 is a possible D gene (5 bases). The V end lost 3 bases, the J end lost 0 bases, and 12 bases lay between the germline ends. CDR3 length equals 16 residues.

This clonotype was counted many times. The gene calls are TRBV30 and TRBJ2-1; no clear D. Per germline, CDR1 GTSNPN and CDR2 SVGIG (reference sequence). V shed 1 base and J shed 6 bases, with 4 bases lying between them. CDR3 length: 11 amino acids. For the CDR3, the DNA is TGTGCCTGGAGTGCAACCAATGAGCAGTTCTTC. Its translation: CAWSATNEQFF.

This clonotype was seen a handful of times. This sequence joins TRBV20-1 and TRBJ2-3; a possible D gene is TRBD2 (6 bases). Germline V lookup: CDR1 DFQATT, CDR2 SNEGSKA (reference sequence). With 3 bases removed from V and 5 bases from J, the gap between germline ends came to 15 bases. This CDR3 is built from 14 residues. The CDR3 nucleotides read TGCAGTGCTAGGGATCCCCGCGGGAAAGATACGCAGTATTTT. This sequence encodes CSARDPRGKDTQYF.

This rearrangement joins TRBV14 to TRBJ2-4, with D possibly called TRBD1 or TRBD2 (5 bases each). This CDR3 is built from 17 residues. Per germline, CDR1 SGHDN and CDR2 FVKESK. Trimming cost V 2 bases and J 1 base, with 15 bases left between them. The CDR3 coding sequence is TGTGCCAGCAGCCAAAAATGGGGGAGTGGGGCCAAAAACATTCAGTACTTC. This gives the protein CASSQKWGSGAKNIQYF.

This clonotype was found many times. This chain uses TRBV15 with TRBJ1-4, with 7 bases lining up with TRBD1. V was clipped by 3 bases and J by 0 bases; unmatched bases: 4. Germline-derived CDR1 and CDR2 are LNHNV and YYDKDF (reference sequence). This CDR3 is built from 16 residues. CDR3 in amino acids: CATSSDREATNEKLFF. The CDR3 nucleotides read TGTGCCACCAGCAGTGACAGGGAAGCAACTAATGAAAAACTGTTTTTT.

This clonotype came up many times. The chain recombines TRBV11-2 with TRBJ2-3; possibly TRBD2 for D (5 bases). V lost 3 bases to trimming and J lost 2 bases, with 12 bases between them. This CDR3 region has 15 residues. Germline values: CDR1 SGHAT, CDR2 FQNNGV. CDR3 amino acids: CASSFGSELTDTQYF. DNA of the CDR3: TGTGCCAGCAGCTTTGGGAGCGAGCTCACAGATACGCAGTATTTT.

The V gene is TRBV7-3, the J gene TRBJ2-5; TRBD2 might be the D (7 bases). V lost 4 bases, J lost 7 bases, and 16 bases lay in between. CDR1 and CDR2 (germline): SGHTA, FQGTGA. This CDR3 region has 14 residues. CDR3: CASSSYRVAGTQYF. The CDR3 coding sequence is TGTGCCAGCAGCTCGTACAGGGTAGCGGGGACCCAGTACTTC. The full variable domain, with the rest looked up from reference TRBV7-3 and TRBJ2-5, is GAGVSQTPSNKVTEKGKYVELRCDPISGHTALYWYRQSLGQGPEFLIYFQGTGAADDSGLPNDRFFAVRPEGSVSTLKIQRTERGDSAVYLCASSSYRVAGTQYFGPGTRLLVL.

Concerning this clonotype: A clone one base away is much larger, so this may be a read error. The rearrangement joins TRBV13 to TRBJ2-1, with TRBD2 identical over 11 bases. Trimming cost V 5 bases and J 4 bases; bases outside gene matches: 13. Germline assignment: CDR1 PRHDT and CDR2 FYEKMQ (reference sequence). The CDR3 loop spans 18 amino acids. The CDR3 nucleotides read TGTGCCAGCAGCCCCCTCCTAGCGGGAGGAGAGATGTACAATGAGCAGTTCTTC. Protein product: CASSPLLAGGEMYNEQFF.

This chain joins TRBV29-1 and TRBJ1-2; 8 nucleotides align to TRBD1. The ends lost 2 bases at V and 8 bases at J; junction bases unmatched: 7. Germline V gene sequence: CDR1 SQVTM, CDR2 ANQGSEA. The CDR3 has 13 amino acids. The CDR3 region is CSVEKDRVVGYTF. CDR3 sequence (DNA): TGCAGCGTTGAAAAGGACAGGGTCGTCGGCTACACCTTC.

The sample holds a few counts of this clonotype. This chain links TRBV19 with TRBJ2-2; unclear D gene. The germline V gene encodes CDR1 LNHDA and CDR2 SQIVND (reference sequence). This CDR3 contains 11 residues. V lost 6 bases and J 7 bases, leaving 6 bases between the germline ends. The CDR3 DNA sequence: TGTGCCAGTAGGTTCGGCGGGGAGCTGTTTTTT. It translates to CASRFGGELFF.

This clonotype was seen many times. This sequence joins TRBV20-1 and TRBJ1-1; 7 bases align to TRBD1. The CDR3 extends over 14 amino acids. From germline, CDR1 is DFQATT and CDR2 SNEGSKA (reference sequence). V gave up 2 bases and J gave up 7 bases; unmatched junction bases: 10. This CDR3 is CSARWGGGGDEAFF. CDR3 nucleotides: TGCAGTGCTAGATGGGGGGGAGGGGGCGATGAAGCTTTCTTT.

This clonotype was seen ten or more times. CDR3 residues: CASSQYEREGLNIQYF. DNA for the CDR3: TGTGCCAGCAGCCAATATGAGCGGGAGGGCCTTAACATTCAGTACTTC. The chain carries TRBV3-1 and TRBJ2-4; 10 nucleotides align to TRBD2. Germline loops: CDR1 LGHDT, CDR2 YNNKEL (reference sequence). V dropped 2 bases and J dropped 7; count of bases not matched to a gene: 8. The CDR3 covers 16 residues.

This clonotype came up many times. The CDR3 loop is CAISEREQGAREQYF. CDR3 nucleotides: TGTGCCATCAGTGAGAGGGAACAGGGGGCGCGTGAGCAGTACTTC. This rearrangement joins TRBV10-3 to TRBJ2-7; 9 nucleotides line up with TRBD1. V gave up 2 bases and J gave up 7 bases; unmatched junction bases: 9. The CDR3 covers 15 residues. Germline V gene data show CDR1 as ENHRY and CDR2 as SYGVKD.

This chain's CDR3 is CASSPGWINSPLHF. The CDR3 DNA reads as TGTGCCAGCAGCCCCGGGTGGATAAATTCACCCCTCCACTTT. This chain connects TRBV5-4 to TRBJ1-6; no firm D call. Between the trimmed V and J ends, which lost 4 bases and 7 bases, there was a span of 12 bases. The CDR3 length is 14 residues. Germline lookup yields CDR1 SGHNT and CDR2 YYREEE (reference sequence).

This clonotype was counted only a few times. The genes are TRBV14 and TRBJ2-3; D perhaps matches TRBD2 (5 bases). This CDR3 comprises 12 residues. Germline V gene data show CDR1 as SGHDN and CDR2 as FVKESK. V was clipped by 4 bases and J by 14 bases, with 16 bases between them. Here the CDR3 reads CASSLKLGSWYF. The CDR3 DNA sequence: TGTGCCAGCAGCCTCAAACTAGGATCGTGGTATTTT. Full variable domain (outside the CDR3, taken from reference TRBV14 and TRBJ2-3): EAGVTQFPSHSVIEKGQTVTLRCDPISGHDNLYWYRRVMGKEIKFLLHFVKESKQDESGMPNNRFLAERTGGTYSTLKVQPAELEDSGVYFCASSLKLGSWYFGPGTRLTVL.

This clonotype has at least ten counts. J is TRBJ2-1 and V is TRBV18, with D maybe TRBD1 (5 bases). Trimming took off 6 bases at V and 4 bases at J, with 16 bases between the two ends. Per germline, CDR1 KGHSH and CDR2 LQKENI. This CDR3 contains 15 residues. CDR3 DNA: TGTGCCAGCTCCCATGGGCAGGGATTATACAATGAGCAGTTCTTC. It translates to CASSHGQGLYNEQFF.

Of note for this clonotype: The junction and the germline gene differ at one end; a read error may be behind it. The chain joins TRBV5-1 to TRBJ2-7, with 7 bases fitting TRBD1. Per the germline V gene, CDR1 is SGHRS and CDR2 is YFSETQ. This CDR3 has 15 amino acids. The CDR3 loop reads CASSPIGDRRSEQYF. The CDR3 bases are TGTGCCAGCAGCCCAATCGGGGACAGAAGGTCCGAGCAGTACTTC.

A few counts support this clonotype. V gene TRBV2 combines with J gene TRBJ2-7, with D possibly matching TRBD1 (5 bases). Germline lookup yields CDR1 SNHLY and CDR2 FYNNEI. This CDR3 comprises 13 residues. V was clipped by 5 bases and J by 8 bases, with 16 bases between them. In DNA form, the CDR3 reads TGTGCCAGCAGTCCAGAAGGGGCAGGTCAGCAGTACTTC. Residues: CASSPEGAGQQYF. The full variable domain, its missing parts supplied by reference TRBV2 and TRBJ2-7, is EPEVTQTPSHQVTQMGQEVILRCVPISNHLYFYWYRQILGQKVEFLVSFYNNEISEKSEIFDDQFSVERPDGSNFTLKIRSTKLEDSAMYFCASSPEGAGQQYFGPGTRLTVT.

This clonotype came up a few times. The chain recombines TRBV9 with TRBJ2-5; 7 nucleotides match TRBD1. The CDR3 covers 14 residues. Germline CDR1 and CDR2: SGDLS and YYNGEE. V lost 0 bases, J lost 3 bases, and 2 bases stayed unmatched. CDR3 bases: TGTGCCAGCAGCGTAGCGACAGGGAAAGAGACCCAGTACTTC. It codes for CASSVATGKETQYF.

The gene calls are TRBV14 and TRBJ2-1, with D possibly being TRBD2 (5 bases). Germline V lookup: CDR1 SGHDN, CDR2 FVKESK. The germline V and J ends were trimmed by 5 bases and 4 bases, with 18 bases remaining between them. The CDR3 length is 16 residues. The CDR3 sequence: CASSTRRKVEYNEQFF. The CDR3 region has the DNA TGTGCCAGCAGCACTAGGCGGAAGGTCGAGTACAATGAGCAGTTCTTC.

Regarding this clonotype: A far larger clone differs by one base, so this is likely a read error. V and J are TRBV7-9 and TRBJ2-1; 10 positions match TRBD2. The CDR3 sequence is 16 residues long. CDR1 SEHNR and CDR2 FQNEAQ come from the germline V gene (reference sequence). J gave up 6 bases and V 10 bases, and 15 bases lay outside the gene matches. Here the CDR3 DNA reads TGTGCCAACACCTGGGCCAGCGGGAGGGCCGGCAATGAGCAGTTCTTC. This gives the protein CANTWASGRAGNEQFF. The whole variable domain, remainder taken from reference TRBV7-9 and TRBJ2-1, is DTGVSQNPRHKITKRGQNVTFRCDPISEHNRLYWYRQTLGQGPEFLTYFQNEAQLEKSRLLSDRFSAERPKGSFSTLEIQRTEQGDSAMYLCANTWASGRAGNEQFFGPGTRLTVL.

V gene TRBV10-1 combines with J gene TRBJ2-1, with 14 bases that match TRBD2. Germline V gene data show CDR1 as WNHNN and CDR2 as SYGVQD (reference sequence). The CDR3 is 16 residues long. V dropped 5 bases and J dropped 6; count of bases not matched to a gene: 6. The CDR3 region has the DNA TGCGCCAGCAGTAGGGGACTAGCGGGAGTGGCCAATGAGCAGTTCTTC. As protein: CASSRGLAGVANEQFF.

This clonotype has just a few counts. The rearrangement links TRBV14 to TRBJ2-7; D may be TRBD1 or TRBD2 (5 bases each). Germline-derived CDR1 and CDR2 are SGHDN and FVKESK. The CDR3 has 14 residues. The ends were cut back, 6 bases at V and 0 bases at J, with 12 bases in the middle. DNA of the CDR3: TGTGCCAGCAGGCTTATGGGGGTCTCCTACGAGCAGTACTTC. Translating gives CASRLMGVSYEQYF.

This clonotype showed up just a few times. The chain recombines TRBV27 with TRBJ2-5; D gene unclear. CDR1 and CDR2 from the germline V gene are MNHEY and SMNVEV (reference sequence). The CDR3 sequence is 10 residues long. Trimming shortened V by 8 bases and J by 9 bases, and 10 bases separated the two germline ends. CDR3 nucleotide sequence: TGTGCCAGCGGTGAGAGTGCCCAGTACTTC. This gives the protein CASGESAQYF.

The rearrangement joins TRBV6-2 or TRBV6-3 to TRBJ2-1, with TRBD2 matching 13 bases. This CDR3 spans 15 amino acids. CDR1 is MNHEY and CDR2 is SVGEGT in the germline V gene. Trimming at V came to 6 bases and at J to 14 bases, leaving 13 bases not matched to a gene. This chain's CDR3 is CASSQVLLAGGGKFF. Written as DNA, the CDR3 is TGTGCCAGCAGCCAAGTGTTACTAGCGGGAGGGGGAAAGTTCTTC.